Given below is one TCR beta chain in context. Single viable CD3+CD4+CD8-CD45RO+ cells were sorted as the memory CD4+ T cells. CD4+ T cells were isolated by positive magnetic selection. Sequencing was performed with immunoSEQ multiplex PCR; in TCRdb, only in-frame clones are kept and a portion is missing. Altogether approximately 92,000 clones are present, 80% being singletons, with the ten largest covering around 3.6%. The entry originates in a study of memory CD4+ T cells and cytomegalovirus serostatus. In germline, CDR1 is SGHTA, CDR2 FQGNSA. The V end lost 3 bases, the J end lost 4 bases, and 13 bases lay between the germline ends. This CDR3 is 15 amino acids long.

The receptor was derived from an adult in good health and CMV-seropositive. The specimen was memory CD4+ T cells from blood. The gene calls are TRBV7-2 and TRBJ1-3, with no clear D. CDR3 amino acids: CASSFSPAAGNTIYF. The CDR3, as DNA: TGTGCCAGCAGCTTCTCCCCAGCAGCGGGAAACACCATATATTTT.